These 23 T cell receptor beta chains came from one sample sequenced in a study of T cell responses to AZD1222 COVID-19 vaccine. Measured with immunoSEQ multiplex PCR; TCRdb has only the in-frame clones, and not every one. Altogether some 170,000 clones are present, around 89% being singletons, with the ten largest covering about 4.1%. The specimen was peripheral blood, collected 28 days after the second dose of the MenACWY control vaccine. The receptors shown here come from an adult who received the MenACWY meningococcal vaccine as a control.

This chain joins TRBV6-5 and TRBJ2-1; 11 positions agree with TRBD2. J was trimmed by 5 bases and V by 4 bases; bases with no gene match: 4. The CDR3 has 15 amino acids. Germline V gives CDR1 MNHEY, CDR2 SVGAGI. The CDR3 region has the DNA TGTGCCAGCAGTTCGGGACTAGCGGTTAACAATGAGCAGTTCTTC. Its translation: CASSSGLAVNNEQFF.

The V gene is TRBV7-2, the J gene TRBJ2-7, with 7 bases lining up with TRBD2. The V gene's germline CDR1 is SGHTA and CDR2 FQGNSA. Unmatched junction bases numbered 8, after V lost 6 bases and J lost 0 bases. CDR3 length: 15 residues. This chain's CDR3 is CASRPSSGGSYEQYF. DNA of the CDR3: TGTGCCAGCAGACCATCTAGCGGAGGCTCCTACGAGCAGTACTTC.

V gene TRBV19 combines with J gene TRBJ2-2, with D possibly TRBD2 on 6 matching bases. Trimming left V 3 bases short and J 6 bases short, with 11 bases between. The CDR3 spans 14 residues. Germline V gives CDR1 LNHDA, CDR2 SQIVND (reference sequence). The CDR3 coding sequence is TGTGCCAGTAGTATTCAAGGAGGGGCCGGGGAGCTGTTTTTT. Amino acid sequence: CASSIQGGAGELFF.

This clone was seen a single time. Here the CDR3 reads CASSPAYEQYF. The DNA of the CDR3 is TGTGCCAGCAGCCCTGCCTACGAGCAGTACTTC. V and J are TRBV7-8 and TRBJ2-7, with unresolved D. This CDR3 comprises 11 residues. V shed 5 bases and J shed 2 bases, with 4 bases lying between them. Per the germline V gene, CDR1 is SGHVS and CDR2 is FQNEAQ.

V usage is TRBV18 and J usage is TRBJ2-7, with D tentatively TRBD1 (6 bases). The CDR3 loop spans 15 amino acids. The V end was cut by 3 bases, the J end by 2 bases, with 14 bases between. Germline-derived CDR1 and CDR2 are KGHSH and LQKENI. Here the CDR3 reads CASSPISTGAYEQYF. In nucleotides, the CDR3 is TGTGCCAGCTCACCGATATCGACAGGAGCCTACGAGCAGTACTTC.

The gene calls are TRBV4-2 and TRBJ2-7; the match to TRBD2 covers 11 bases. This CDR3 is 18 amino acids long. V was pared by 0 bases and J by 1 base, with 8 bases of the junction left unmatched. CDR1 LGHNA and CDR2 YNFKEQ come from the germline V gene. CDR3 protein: CASSQDTGLAGGSYEQYF. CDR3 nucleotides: TGTGCCAGCAGCCAAGATACAGGTTTAGCGGGAGGGTCCTACGAGCAGTACTTC.

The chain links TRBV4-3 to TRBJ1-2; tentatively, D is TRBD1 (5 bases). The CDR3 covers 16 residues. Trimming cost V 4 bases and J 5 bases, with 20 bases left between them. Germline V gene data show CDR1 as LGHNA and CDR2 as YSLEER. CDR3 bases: TGCGCCAGCAGCCCGGAAGGGACGTCGGGGGATTATGGCTACACCTTC. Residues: CASSPEGTSGDYGYTF.

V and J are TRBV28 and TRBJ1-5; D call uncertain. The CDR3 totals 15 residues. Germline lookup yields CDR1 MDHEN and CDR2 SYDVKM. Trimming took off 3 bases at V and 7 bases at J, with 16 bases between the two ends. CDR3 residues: CASSFVTEIRQPQHF. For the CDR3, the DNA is TGTGCCAGCAGTTTTGTTACCGAAATTAGGCAGCCCCAGCATTTT.

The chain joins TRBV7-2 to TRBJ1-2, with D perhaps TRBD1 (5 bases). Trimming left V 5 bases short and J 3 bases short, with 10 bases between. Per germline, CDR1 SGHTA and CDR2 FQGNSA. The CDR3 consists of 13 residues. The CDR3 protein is CASSPQGDYGYTF. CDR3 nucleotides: TGTGCCAGCAGCCCCCAGGGAGACTATGGCTACACCTTC.

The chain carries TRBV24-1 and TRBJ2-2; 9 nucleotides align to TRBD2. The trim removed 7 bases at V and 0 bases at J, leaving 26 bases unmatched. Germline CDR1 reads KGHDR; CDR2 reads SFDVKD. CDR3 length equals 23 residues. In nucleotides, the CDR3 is TGTGCCACCAGCCACCCGATGGGGGCTAGCGGGAAGAACCGGGCTCCGAACACCGGGGAGCTGTTTTTT. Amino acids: CATSHPMGASGKNRAPNTGELFF.

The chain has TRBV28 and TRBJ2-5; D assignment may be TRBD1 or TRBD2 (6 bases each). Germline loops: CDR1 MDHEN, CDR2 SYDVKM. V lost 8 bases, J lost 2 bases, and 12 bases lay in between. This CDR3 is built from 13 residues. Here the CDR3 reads CASLGGNQETQYF. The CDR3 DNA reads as TGTGCCAGCTTAGGGGGGAATCAAGAGACCCAGTACTTC.

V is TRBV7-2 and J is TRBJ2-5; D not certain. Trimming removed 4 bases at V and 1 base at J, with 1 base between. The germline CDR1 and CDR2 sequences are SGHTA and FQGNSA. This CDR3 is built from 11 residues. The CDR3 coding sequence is TGTGCCAGCAGCTCCCAAGAGACCCAGTACTTC. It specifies CASSSQETQYF.

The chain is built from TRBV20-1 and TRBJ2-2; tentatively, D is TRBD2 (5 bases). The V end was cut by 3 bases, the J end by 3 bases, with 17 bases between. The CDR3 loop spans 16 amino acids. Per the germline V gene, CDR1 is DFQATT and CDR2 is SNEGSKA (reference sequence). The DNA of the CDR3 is TGCAGTGCTAGTTCGCGGCCAGGACTCCACACCGGGGAGCTGTTTTTT. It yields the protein CSASSRPGLHTGELFF.

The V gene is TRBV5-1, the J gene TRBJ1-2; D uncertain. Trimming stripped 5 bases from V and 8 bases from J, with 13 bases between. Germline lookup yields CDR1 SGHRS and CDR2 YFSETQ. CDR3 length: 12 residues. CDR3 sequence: CASSVDLEGYTF. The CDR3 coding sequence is TGCGCCAGCAGTGTGGATCTGGAGGGCTACACCTTC.

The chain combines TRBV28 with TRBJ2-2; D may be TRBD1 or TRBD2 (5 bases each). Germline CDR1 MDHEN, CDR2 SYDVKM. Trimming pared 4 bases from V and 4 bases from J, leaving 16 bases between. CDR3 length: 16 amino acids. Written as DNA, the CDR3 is TGTGCCAGCAGTTCCTCGGGGACGGTGGGCACCGGGGAGCTGTTTTTT. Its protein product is CASSSSGTVGTGELFF.

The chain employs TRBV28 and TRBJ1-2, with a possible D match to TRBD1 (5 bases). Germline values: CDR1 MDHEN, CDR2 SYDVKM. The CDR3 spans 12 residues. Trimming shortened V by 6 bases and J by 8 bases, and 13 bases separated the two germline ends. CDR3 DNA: TGTGCCAGCAGGTCCACAGGCAAAGGCTACACCTTC. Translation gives CASRSTGKGYTF.

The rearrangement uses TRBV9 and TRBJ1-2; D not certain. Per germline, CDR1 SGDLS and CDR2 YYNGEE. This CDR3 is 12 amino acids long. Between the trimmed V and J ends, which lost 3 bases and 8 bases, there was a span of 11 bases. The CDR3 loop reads CASSDSGKGYTF. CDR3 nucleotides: TGTGCCAGCAGCGACTCCGGGAAGGGCTACACCTTC.

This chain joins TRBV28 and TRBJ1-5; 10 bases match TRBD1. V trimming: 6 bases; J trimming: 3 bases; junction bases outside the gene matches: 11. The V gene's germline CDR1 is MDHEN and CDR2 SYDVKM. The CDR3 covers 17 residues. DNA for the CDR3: TGTGCCAGCAGCCCGCCCACCGGGACAGGGGCCAATCAGCCCCAGCATTTT. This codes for CASSPPTGTGANQPQHF.

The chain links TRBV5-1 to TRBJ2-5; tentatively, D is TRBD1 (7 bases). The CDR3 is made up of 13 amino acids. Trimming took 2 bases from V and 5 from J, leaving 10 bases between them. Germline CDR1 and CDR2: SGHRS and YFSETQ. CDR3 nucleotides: TGCGCCAGCAGCTTTGCAGGGGGGGAGACCCAGTACTTC. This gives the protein CASSFAGGETQYF.

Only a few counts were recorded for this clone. The CDR3 reads CASSFDGRDTEAFF. CDR3 DNA: TGTGCCAGCAGCTTTGACGGTAGGGACACTGAAGCTTTCTTT. J is TRBJ1-1 and V is TRBV7-2; D is undetermined. CDR3 length: 14 amino acids. V was clipped by 3 bases and J by 3 bases, with 11 bases between them. In germline, CDR1 is SGHTA, CDR2 FQGNSA.

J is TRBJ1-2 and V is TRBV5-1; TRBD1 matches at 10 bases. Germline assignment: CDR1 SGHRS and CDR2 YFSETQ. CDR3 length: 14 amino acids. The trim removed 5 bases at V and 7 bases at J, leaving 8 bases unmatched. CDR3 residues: CASRLLRDRGGYTF. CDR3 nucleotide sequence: TGCGCCAGCAGGCTCCTCCGGGACAGGGGTGGCTACACCTTC.

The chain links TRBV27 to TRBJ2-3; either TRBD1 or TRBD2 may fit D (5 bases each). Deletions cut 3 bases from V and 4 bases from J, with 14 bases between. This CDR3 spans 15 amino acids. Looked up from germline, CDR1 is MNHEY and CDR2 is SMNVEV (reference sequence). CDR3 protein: CASSFSVGTADTQYF. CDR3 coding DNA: TGTGCCAGCAGTTTTTCCGTCGGGACCGCAGATACGCAGTATTTT.

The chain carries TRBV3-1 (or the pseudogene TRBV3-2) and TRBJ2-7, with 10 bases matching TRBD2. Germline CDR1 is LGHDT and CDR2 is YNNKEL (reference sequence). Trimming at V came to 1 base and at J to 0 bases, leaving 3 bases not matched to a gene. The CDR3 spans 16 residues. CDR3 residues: CASSQGTSGLSYEQYF. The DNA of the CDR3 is TGTGCCAGCAGCCAAGGGACTAGCGGTCTCTCCTACGAGCAGTACTTC.